In this sample, the clone carrying this T cell receptor (beta chain) turned up once. Its cognate antigen is unknown. The use of a sample-barcoded 5' primer and a J-beta primer mix characterized a second PCR of about 7 to 12 cycles. Using its own MiXCR run on the 5' RACE reads, TCRdb lists one record per CDR3 protein. The sample yields hundreds of thousands of distinct CDR3 sequences, around a quarter seen once. The sample belongs to a study of blood T cells in healthy people across ages. General study findings and limits: Among long-lived donors, naive CD4+ cells were more numerous and diversity higher than in aged donors. Per million T cells, TCR beta diversity dropped about linearly as age rose.

V was shortened by 0 bases and J by 6 bases, with 8 bases between the two germline ends. The germline CDR1 and CDR2 sequences are MNHEY and SVGAGI. This CDR3 region has 13 residues. The sample was also reused in another study, on T cells of mothers and their children. Per that paper: Study donors consisted of a few healthy Caucasian mothers and their six children.

V usage is TRBV6-5 and J usage is TRBJ1-1; D is possibly TRBD1 (5 bases). Sequenced input: blood. This TCR was sampled from a boy aged 2-15 years in good health. Written as DNA, the CDR3 is TGTGCCAGCAGTTACTCGAAGGGGTCTGAAGCTTTCTTT. Protein sequence: CASSYSKGSEAFF.